The T cell receptor (beta chain) described here comes from a study of shared clonotypes between healthy human individuals. Study findings and constraints: Compared with clonotypes that all four donors shared, non-shared clonotypes had lower generation probabilities.

Of note for this clone: Its matching antigen is unknown.

Unmatched junction bases numbered 21, after V lost 6 bases and J lost 5 bases. CDR1 and CDR2 (germline): MDHEN, SYDVKM. The CDR3 contains 20 residues. The study ran the assay at deep level. Some clones are missing from TCRdb's copy, which holds only in-frame ones; the method was immunoSEQ multiplex PCR. Of some 740,000 clones in the sample, 85% to 95% were seen once. Naive CD8 cells were CD45RO-negative, positively selected for CCR7, excluding terminally differentiated effector memory CD45RA+ cells. Donors comprised only Caucasian adults living in Nashville, Tennessee. The rearrangement uses TRBV28 and TRBJ2-2; 10 bases fit TRBD2. Sequencing input: naive CD8+ T cells sorted from blood. The origin of this receptor is a young man in good health. This CDR3 is CASRPTGAEQAGGMTGELFF. The CDR3 bases are TGTGCCAGCAGACCCACCGGGGCGGAACAAGCGGGAGGGATGACCGGGGAGCTGTTTTTT.